This entry lists 30 T cell receptor beta chains sequenced from one sample in a study of blood T cell repertoires in COVID-19. Measured with immunoSEQ multiplex PCR; TCRdb has only the in-frame clones, and not every one. The sample includes fewer than 450,000 clones, about 91% seen only once; the top ten take roughly 13%. The material sequenced was peripheral blood. The receptors were gathered from a woman in her forties or fifties with COVID-19, enrolled during active disease.

The rearrangement links TRBV28 to TRBJ1-2; 7 nucleotides match TRBD1. In germline, CDR1 is MDHEN, CDR2 SYDVKM. The length of the CDR3 is 13 residues. Trimming removed 8 bases from V and 3 bases from J; junction bases left unmatched: 6. CDR3: CASLDRSDYGYTF. The CDR3 coding sequence is TGTGCCAGCCTGGACAGGTCAGACTATGGCTACACCTTC.

The genes are TRBV7-2 and TRBJ1-3, with D maybe TRBD1 (5 bases). The CDR3 runs 15 residues. V was shortened by 1 base and J by 1 base, with 8 bases between the two germline ends. CDR1 and CDR2 from the germline V gene are SGHTA and FQGNSA. CDR3 in DNA: TGTGCCAGCAGCTTAGTGGCAGGGTCTGGAAACACCATATATTTT. The encoded protein is CASSLVAGSGNTIYF.

The chain has TRBV15 and TRBJ1-4; 8 nucleotides match TRBD1. This CDR3 is 16 amino acids long. Germline loops: CDR1 LNHNV, CDR2 YYDKDF (reference sequence). V shed 0 bases and J 11 bases; nucleotides not matched to a gene: 11. The CDR3 reads CATSRERQGASTKLFF. CDR3 sequence (DNA): TGTGCCACCAGCAGAGAGAGGCAGGGGGCCAGTACGAAACTGTTTTTT.

This clone was recorded a few times. This chain links TRBV6-5 with TRBJ1-1; D possibly corresponds to TRBD1 (5 bases). CDR1 is MNHEY, CDR2 SVGAGI, per germline. V was clipped by 1 base and J by 4 bases, with 10 bases between them. CDR3 size: 14 residues. CDR3 residues: CASSYWGRGTEAFF. CDR3 DNA: TGTGCCAGCAGTTACTGGGGTAGGGGCACTGAAGCTTTCTTT.

The rearrangement joins TRBV7-9 to TRBJ1-2, with 7 bases identical to TRBD1. Losses at the gene ends were 2 bases for V and 6 bases for J; bases not matched to a gene: 9. The CDR3 consists of 15 residues. Germline values: CDR1 SEHNR, CDR2 FQNEAQ (reference sequence). This CDR3 is CASSLPGQSSDGYTF. The CDR3 DNA is TGTGCCAGCAGCTTACCGGGACAGTCGTCAGATGGCTACACCTTC.

The rearrangement joins TRBV7-9 to TRBJ2-1; 7 bases match TRBD2. Trimming removed 5 bases from V and 3 bases from J; junction bases left unmatched: 10. The germline V gene has CDR1 SEHNR and CDR2 FQNEAQ (reference sequence). CDR3 length: 16 residues. CDR3 protein: CASSHKGGSFYNEQFF. The CDR3 DNA reads as TGTGCCAGCAGCCATAAAGGCGGGAGTTTCTACAATGAGCAGTTCTTC.

CDR3 residues: CASSLRGGEYEQYF. The CDR3 nucleotides are TGTGCCAGCTCATTAAGAGGGGGCGAGTACGAGCAGTACTTC. The chain recombines TRBV18 with TRBJ2-7, with 7 bases that match TRBD1. This CDR3 is built from 14 residues. Trimming cost V 5 bases and J 4 bases; bases outside gene matches: 8. In germline, CDR1 is KGHSH, CDR2 LQKENI.

This sequence joins TRBV6-5 and TRBJ1-1; maybe TRBD1 (6 bases). V lost 5 bases and J 1 base, leaving 8 bases between the germline ends. CDR3 length: 13 amino acids. Germline values: CDR1 MNHEY, CDR2 SVGAGI. CDR3 amino acids: CASSTGQNTEAFF. CDR3 DNA sequence: TGTGCCAGCAGTACGGGACAGAACACTGAAGCTTTCTTT.

The CDR3 region is CASSRDISYEQYF. For the CDR3, the DNA is TGTGCCAGCAGCCGGGACATCTCCTACGAGCAGTACTTC. The rearrangement joins TRBV7-9 to TRBJ2-7, with D perhaps TRBD1 (6 bases). The germline CDR1 and CDR2 sequences are SEHNR and FQNEAQ (reference sequence). The CDR3 contains 13 residues. Trimming took off 5 bases at V and 0 bases at J, with 8 bases between the two ends.

The chain couples TRBV7-9 to TRBJ2-2, with D possibly being TRBD2 (5 bases). The CDR3 loop spans 14 amino acids. The V and J ends lost 3 bases and 4 bases respectively, with 9 bases between them. In germline, CDR1 is SEHNR, CDR2 FQNEAQ (reference sequence). The CDR3 sequence is CASSFQEVTGELFF. CDR3 sequence (DNA): TGTGCCAGCAGCTTTCAGGAGGTCACCGGGGAGCTGTTTTTT.

This clone was observed once. The chain couples TRBV10-3 to TRBJ2-2, with D maybe TRBD1 (6 bases). The CDR3 runs 16 residues. V shed 6 bases and J shed 0 bases, with 14 bases lying between them. Germline V lookup: CDR1 ENHRY, CDR2 SYGVKD. The CDR3 coding sequence is TGTGCCATCAGACCGGACAGCAGGCCGAACACCGGGGAGCTGTTTTTT. Translating it yields CAIRPDSRPNTGELFF.

The chain links TRBV6-5 to TRBJ2-7; no clear D gene. Germline values: CDR1 MNHEY, CDR2 SVGAGI. V lost 7 bases to trimming and J lost 3 bases, with 16 bases between them. The CDR3 is made up of 14 amino acids. The CDR3 loop reads CASTLTSGGYEQYF. The CDR3 DNA reads as TGTGCCAGCACCCTTACGAGTGGCGGCTACGAGCAGTACTTC.

This rearrangement joins TRBV10-3 to TRBJ1-2; 7 nucleotides align to TRBD1. Germline assignment: CDR1 ENHRY and CDR2 SYGVKD. The CDR3 is made up of 13 amino acids. Trimming cost V 6 bases and J 6 bases; bases outside gene matches: 7. The CDR3: CAIRNDRDDGYTF. DNA of the CDR3: TGTGCCATCAGAAACGACAGGGATGATGGCTACACCTTC.

The chain combines TRBV19 with TRBJ1-2; the match to TRBD1 covers 9 bases. J gave up 0 bases and V 10 bases, and 9 bases lay outside the gene matches. The CDR3 consists of 15 residues. CDR1 is LNHDA and CDR2 is SQIVND in the germline V gene (reference sequence). CDR3 coding DNA: TGTGCCACCCGACAGGGGGGTCTAGCTAACTATGGCTACACCTTC. This gives the protein CATRQGGLANYGYTF.

Worth noting for this clone: Additional DNA sequences in this sample encode the identical CDR3. The chain recombines TRBV2 with TRBJ2-7; 7 nucleotides line up with TRBD1. Trimming cost V 7 bases and J 4 bases; bases outside gene matches: 4. The germline V gene has CDR1 SNHLY and CDR2 FYNNEI. The CDR3 is made up of 12 amino acids. CDR3 region: CASNLQGYEQYF. CDR3 coding DNA: TGTGCCAGCAATTTACAGGGGTACGAGCAGTACTTC. Variable domain in full (rest from reference TRBV2 and TRBJ2-7): EPEVTQTPSHQVTQMGQEVILRCVPISNHLYFYWYRQILGQKVEFLVSFYNNEISEKSEIFDDQFSVERPDGSNFTLKIRSTKLEDSAMYFCASNLQGYEQYFGPGTRLTVT.

CDR3 amino acids: CASSLDGQGYEKLFF. As DNA, the CDR3 is TGTGCCAGCAGCTTGGATGGGCAGGGCTACGAAAAACTGTTTTTT. This chain links TRBV5-6 with TRBJ1-4, with D possibly matching TRBD1 (5 bases). The germline V gene has CDR1 SGHDT and CDR2 YYEEEE. V lost 0 bases to trimming and J lost 8 bases, with 14 bases between them. The CDR3 sequence is 15 residues long.

The rearrangement links TRBV5-6 to TRBJ2-1; 8 bases agree with TRBD2. The CDR3 is made up of 19 amino acids. V shed 1 base, J shed 2 bases, and the junction held 14 bases outside the gene matches. Germline values: CDR1 SGHDT, CDR2 YYEEEE. In nucleotides, the CDR3 is TGTGCCAGCAGCTTGTTGATGGGACCCGGGGGGGTCCCCTACAATGAGCAGTTCTTC. It codes for CASSLLMGPGGVPYNEQFF. The complete variable domain, with remaining parts taken from reference TRBV5-6 and TRBJ2-1, reads DAGVTQSPTHLIKTRGQQVTLRCSPKSGHDTVSWYQQALGQGPQFIFQYYEEEERQRGNFPDRFSGHQFPNYSSELNVNALLLGDSALYLCASSLLMGPGGVPYNEQFFGPGTRLTVL.

This sequence joins TRBV5-1 and TRBJ1-2, with D possibly matching TRBD1 (6 bases). The CDR3 is 16 amino acids. V lost 4 bases and J lost 2, with 18 bases in between. Germline V gives CDR1 SGHRS, CDR2 YFSETQ. DNA of the CDR3: TGCGCCAGCAGCCCATCCGGGGAGGGGGGAAACTATGGCTACACCTTC. Protein: CASSPSGEGGNYGYTF.

This sequence joins TRBV6-4 and TRBJ1-5, with D possibly TRBD1 on 6 matching bases. With 3 bases removed from V and 7 bases from J, the gap between germline ends came to 10 bases. The CDR3 runs to 13 residues. Germline lookup yields CDR1 MRHNA and CDR2 SNTAGT. The DNA for the CDR3 is TGTGCCAGCAGTGAGGGGGCTGGACAGCCCCAGCATTTT. The encoded protein is CASSEGAGQPQHF.

This chain joins TRBV5-6 and TRBJ2-6, with D tentatively TRBD2 (5 bases). CDR1 and CDR2 from the germline V gene are SGHDT and YYEEEE. This CDR3 is 17 amino acids long. V was cut by 2 bases and J by 2 bases, with 14 bases left in between. CDR3 in amino acids: CASSLGFAGAGANVLTF. The CDR3 bases are TGTGCCAGCAGCTTAGGGTTTGCGGGCGCTGGGGCCAACGTCCTGACTTTC.

The rearrangement uses TRBV6-6 and TRBJ2-6, with a possible D match to TRBD1 (6 bases). Between the trimmed V and J ends, which lost 5 bases and 2 bases, there was a span of 19 bases. The CDR3 consists of 18 residues. Germline lookup yields CDR1 MNHNY and CDR2 SVGAGI (reference sequence). CDR3: CASSPGQPLKTGANVLTF. The DNA for the CDR3 is TGTGCCAGCAGTCCCGGACAGCCCCTGAAGACTGGGGCCAACGTCCTGACTTTC.

The V call is TRBV13, the J call TRBJ1-5, with D perhaps TRBD1 (6 bases). The CDR3 sequence is 16 residues long. Germline assignment: CDR1 PRHDT and CDR2 FYEKMQ (reference sequence). Trimming removed 3 bases at V and 2 bases at J, with 14 bases between. This chain's CDR3 is CASSLGRGVGNQPQHF. The CDR3 DNA is TGTGCCAGCAGCTTGGGCAGGGGAGTCGGCAATCAGCCCCAGCATTTT.

The CDR3 DNA reads as TGTGCCAGCAGCCTCCCCGGCGGCTACAATGAGCAGTTCTTC. It encodes CASSLPGGYNEQFF. The genes are TRBV13 and TRBJ2-1; D is undetermined. Germline values: CDR1 PRHDT, CDR2 FYEKMQ (reference sequence). The CDR3 consists of 14 residues. V dropped 5 bases and J dropped 3 bases, with 11 bases sitting between them. Drawing the rest from reference TRBV13 and TRBJ2-1, the complete variable domain is AAGVIQSPRHLIKEKRETATLKCYPIPRHDTVYWYQQGPGQDPQFLISFYEKMQSDKGSIPDRFSAQQFSDYHSELNMSSLELGDSALYFCASSLPGGYNEQFFGPGTRLTVL.

In this sample, this clone turned up once. The V and J genes are TRBV5-6 and TRBJ1-3, with unresolved D. The V and J ends lost 2 bases and 0 bases respectively, with 9 bases between them. Per germline, CDR1 SGHDT and CDR2 YYEEEE. The CDR3 spans 15 residues. CDR3 DNA sequence: TGTGCCAGCAGCTTTTACAGTAGCTCTGGAAACACCATATATTTT. It is translated as CASSFYSSSGNTIYF.

This clone was counted between two and nine times. The V gene is TRBV29-1, the J gene TRBJ1-1; D is ambiguous. The CDR3 has 14 residues. CDR1 and CDR2 from the germline V gene are SQVTM and ANQGSEA. With 1 base removed from V and 4 bases from J, the gap between germline ends came to 13 bases. CDR3 residues: CSVEVNLGGTEAFF. The CDR3 DNA reads as TGCAGCGTTGAAGTGAACCTCGGTGGCACTGAAGCTTTCTTT.

CDR3 region: CASSQDQLGGPGNQPQHF. The CDR3 nucleotides are TGTGCCAGCAGCCAAGATCAGCTCGGGGGGCCTGGCAATCAGCCCCAGCATTTT. This chain uses TRBV4-2 with TRBJ1-5, with TRBD1 as a possible D gene (6 bases). The CDR3 consists of 18 residues. V was shortened by 0 bases and J by 2 bases, with 17 bases between the two germline ends. In germline, CDR1 is LGHNA, CDR2 YNFKEQ.

The chain recombines TRBV7-2 with TRBJ1-1; D not certain. The CDR3 spans 14 residues. V was trimmed by 1 base and J by 8 bases, leaving 14 bases between them. Germline lookup yields CDR1 SGHTA and CDR2 FQGNSA. As DNA, the CDR3 is TGTGCCAGCAGCTTAGTGCTTGGCCCGTCGGAAGCTTTCTTT. Translation gives CASSLVLGPSEAFF.

The CDR3 protein is CASSKLNQPQHF. The CDR3 region has the DNA TGTGCCAGTAGTAAATTAAATCAGCCCCAGCATTTT. The J gene is TRBJ1-5, the V gene TRBV19; D gene unclear. The CDR3 length is 12 residues. V was cut by 4 bases and J by 4 bases, with 5 bases left in between. Germline values: CDR1 LNHDA, CDR2 SQIVND (reference sequence).

This rearrangement joins TRBV12-5 to TRBJ1-6; D call uncertain. CDR1 and CDR2 from the germline V gene are LGHNT and FRNRAP. Trimming took 7 bases from V and 0 from J, leaving 10 bases between them. The CDR3 is 15 amino acids. The DNA of the CDR3 is TGTGCTAGTGCCATCGCGAGCTCCTATAATTCACCCCTCCACTTT. It yields the protein CASAIASSYNSPLHF.

The rearrangement uses TRBV9 and TRBJ2-1, with 7 bases matching TRBD2. CDR1 and CDR2 from the germline V gene are SGDLS and YYNGEE. V was pared by 0 bases and J by 0 bases, with 6 bases of the junction left unmatched. The CDR3 runs 17 residues. The chain's CDR3 is CASSVALAGYSYNEQFF. CDR3 sequence (DNA): TGTGCCAGCAGCGTAGCGTTAGCGGGCTACTCCTACAATGAGCAGTTCTTC.